This is a list of T cell receptor beta chains from one sample in a study of cytomegalovirus exposure and HLA in healthy donors. Repertoires were generated with immunoSEQ multiplex PCR, while TCRdb's copy carries only in-frame clones and drops some. The top ten clones hold 2.9% of a sample with over 200,000 clones, about 86% of them seen once. Input material: PBMCs. The origin of the receptors is a young woman in good health and CMV-seronegative. Both conserved end residues are part of each CDR3. Fields, in order: CDR3 length, J gene, V gene, clone size, CDR3 protein. Expanded clones get a size class; other rows say once, few or many, or leave the size out.

cdr3_length: 14; j_call: TRBJ2-1; v_call: TRBV29-1; clone_size: -; cdr3_aa: CSVEGPGGYNEQFF
cdr3_length: 14; j_call: TRBJ2-2; v_call: TRBV2; clone_size: -; cdr3_aa: CASSEVEDTGELFF
cdr3_length: 15; j_call: TRBJ2-3; v_call: TRBV6-6; clone_size: -; cdr3_aa: CASSPRAGGTDTQYF
cdr3_length: 15; j_call: TRBJ1-2; v_call: TRBV10-2; clone_size: -; cdr3_aa: CASSEEGALIYGYTF
cdr3_length: 13; j_call: TRBJ2-1; v_call: TRBV7-6; clone_size: -; cdr3_aa: CASSIGTSGWVFF
cdr3_length: 14; j_call: TRBJ2-7; v_call: TRBV5-1; clone_size: -; cdr3_aa: CASSLRAGVVEQYF
cdr3_length: 16; j_call: TRBJ1-1; v_call: TRBV7-2; clone_size: -; cdr3_aa: CASSPKVRGRGTEAFF
cdr3_length: 17; j_call: TRBJ2-1; v_call: TRBV7-7; clone_size: -; cdr3_aa: CASSLATGLAGGNEQFF
cdr3_length: 14; j_call: TRBJ1-2; v_call: TRBV29-1; clone_size: -; cdr3_aa: CSVVFSEGDYGYTF
cdr3_length: 15; j_call: TRBJ2-7; v_call: TRBV27; clone_size: once; cdr3_aa: CASSWAGRSSYEQYF
cdr3_length: 14; j_call: TRBJ2-1; v_call: TRBV2; clone_size: -; cdr3_aa: CASRVLAGFHEQFF
cdr3_length: 16; j_call: TRBJ2-3; v_call: TRBV29-1; clone_size: -; cdr3_aa: CSVVGGLAGPTDTQYF
cdr3_length: 13; j_call: TRBJ2-3; v_call: TRBV27; clone_size: -; cdr3_aa: CASGQAETDTQYF
cdr3_length: 15; j_call: TRBJ2-5; v_call: TRBV5-5; clone_size: -; cdr3_aa: CASSQRDRVGETQYF
cdr3_length: 17; j_call: TRBJ2-3; v_call: TRBV6-4; clone_size: -; cdr3_aa: CASIDPGLAGDTDTQYF
cdr3_length: 13; j_call: TRBJ1-1; v_call: TRBV29-1; clone_size: -; cdr3_aa: CSVLGQRNTEAFF